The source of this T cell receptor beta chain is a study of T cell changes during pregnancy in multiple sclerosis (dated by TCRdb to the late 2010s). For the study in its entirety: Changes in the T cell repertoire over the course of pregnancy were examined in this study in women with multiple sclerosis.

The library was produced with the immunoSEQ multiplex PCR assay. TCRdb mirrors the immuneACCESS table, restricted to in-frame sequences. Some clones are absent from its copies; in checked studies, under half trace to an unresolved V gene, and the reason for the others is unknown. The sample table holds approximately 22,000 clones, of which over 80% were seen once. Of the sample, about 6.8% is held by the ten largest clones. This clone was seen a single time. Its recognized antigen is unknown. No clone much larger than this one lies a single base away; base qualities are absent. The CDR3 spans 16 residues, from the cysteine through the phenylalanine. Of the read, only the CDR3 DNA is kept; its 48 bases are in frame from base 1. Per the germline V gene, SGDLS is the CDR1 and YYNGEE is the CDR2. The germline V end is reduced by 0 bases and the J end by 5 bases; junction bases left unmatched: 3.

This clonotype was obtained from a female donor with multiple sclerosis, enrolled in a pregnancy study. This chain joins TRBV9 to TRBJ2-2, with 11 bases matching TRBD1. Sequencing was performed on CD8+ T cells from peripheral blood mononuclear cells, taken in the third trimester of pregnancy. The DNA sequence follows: TGTGCCAGCAGCGTAGGGACAGGGGGCTGGACCGGGGAGCTGTTTTTT. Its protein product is CASSVGTGGWTGELFF.